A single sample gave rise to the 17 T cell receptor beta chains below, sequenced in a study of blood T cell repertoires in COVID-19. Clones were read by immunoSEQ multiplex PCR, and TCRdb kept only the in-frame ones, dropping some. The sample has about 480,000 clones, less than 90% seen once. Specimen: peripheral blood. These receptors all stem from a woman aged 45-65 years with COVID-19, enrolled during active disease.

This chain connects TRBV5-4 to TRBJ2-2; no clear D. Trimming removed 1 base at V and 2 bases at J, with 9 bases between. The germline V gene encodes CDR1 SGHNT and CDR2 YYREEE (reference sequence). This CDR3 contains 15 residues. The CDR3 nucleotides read TGTGCCAGCAGCTTGCCGAGTAGTAACACCGGGGAGCTGTTTTTT. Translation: CASSLPSSNTGELFF.

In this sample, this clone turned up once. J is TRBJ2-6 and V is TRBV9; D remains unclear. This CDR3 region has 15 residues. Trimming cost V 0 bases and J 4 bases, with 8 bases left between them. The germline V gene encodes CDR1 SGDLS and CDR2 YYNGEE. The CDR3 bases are TGTGCCAGCAGCGTAGCGGGTACCGGGGCCAACGTCCTGACTTTC. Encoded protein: CASSVAGTGANVLTF.

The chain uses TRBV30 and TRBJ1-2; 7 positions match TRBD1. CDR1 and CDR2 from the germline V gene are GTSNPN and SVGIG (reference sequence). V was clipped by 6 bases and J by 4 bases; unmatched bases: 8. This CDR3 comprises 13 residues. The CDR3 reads CACPQTGSYGYTF. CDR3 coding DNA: TGTGCCTGCCCCCAGACAGGGAGCTATGGCTACACCTTC.

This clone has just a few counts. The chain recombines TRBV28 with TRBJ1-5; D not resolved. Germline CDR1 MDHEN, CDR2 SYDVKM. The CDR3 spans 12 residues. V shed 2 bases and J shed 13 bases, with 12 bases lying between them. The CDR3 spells CASSLGQYNQHF. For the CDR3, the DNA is TGTGCCAGCAGTTTAGGCCAATATAATCAGCATTTT.

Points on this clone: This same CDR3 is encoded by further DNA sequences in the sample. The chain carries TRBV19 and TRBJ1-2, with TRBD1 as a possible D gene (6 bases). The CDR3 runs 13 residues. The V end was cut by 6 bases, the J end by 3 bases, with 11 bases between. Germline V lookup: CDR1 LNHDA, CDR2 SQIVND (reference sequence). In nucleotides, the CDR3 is TGTGCCAGTAGCAAACAGGGAGACTATGGCTACACCTTC. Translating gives CASSKQGDYGYTF.

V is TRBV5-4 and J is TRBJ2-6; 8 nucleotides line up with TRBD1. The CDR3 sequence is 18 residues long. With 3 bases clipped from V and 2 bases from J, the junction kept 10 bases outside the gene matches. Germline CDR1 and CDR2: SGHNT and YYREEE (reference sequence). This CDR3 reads CASSSTGQGVAGANVLTF. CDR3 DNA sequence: TGTGCCAGCAGCTCCACAGGACAGGGAGTGGCTGGGGCCAACGTCCTGACTTTC.

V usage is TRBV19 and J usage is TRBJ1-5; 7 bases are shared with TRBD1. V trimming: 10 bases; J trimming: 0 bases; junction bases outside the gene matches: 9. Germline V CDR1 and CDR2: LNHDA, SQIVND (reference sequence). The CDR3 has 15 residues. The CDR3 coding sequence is TGTGCCACGACAGGGCACCCTTTTAGCAATCAGCCCCAGCATTTT. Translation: CATTGHPFSNQPQHF.

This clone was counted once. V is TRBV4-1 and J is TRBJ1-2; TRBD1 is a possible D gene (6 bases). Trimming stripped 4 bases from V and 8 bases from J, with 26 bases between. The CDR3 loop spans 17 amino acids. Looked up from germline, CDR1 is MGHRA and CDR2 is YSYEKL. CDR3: CASSLLLVTGVLRGYTF. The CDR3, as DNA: TGCGCCAGCAGCCTCTTACTCGTGACAGGAGTCTTACGGGGCTACACCTTC.

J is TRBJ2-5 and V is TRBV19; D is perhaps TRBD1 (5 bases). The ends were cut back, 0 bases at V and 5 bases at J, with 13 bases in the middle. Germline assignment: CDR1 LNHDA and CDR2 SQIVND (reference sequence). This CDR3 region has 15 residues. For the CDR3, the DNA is TGTGCCAGTAGTATAGATCCGCAGGGTCGTGAGACCCAGTACTTC. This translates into CASSIDPQGRETQYF.

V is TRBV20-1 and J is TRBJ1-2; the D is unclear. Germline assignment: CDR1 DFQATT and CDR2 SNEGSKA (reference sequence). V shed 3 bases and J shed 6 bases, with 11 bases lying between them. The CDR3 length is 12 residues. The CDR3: CSASAQMNGYTF. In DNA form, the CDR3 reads TGCAGTGCTAGTGCCCAGATGAATGGCTACACCTTC.

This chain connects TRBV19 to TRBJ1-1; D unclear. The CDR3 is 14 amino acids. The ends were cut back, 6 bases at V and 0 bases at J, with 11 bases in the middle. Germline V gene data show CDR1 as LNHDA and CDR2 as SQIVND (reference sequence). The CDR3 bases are TGTGCCAGTAGCCAACAGATTATGAACACTGAAGCTTTCTTT. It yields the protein CASSQQIMNTEAFF.

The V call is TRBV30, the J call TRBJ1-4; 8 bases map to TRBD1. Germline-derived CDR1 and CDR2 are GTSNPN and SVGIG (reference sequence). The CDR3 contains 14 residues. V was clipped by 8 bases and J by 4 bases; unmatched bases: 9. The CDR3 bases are TGTGCCCGTGGGGACAGGACCCTTAATGAAAAACTGTTTTTT. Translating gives CARGDRTLNEKLFF.

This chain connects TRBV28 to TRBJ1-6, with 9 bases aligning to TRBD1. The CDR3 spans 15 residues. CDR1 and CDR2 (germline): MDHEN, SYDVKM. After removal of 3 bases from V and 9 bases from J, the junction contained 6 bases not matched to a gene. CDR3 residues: CASSLGGQGASPLHF. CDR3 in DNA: TGTGCCAGCAGTTTGGGGGGACAGGGAGCTTCACCCCTCCACTTT.

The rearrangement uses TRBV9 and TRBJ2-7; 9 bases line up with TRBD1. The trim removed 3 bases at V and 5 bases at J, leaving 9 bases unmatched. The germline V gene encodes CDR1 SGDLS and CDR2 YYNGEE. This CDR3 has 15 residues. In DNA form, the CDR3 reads TGTGCCAGCAGCGCTGGGACAGGGAGCGTCGACGAGCAGTACTTC. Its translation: CASSAGTGSVDEQYF.

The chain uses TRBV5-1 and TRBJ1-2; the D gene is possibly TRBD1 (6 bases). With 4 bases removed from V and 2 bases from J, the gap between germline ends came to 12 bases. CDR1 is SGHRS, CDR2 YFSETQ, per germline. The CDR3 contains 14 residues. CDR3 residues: CASSPTTGNYGYTF. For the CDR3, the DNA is TGCGCCAGCAGCCCCACCACAGGGAACTATGGCTACACCTTC.

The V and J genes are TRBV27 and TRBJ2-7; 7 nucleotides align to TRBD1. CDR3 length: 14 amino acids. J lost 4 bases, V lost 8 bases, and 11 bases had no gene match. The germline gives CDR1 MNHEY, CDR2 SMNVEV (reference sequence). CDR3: CASAQGTAHYEQYF. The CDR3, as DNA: TGTGCCAGCGCCCAGGGGACAGCACATTACGAGCAGTACTTC.

The CDR3 bases are TGTGCCATCAGTGAGTCGGAGTGGGGCTACACCTTC. It codes for CAISESEWGYTF. The chain combines TRBV10-3 with TRBJ1-2, with D uncertain. The V gene's germline CDR1 is ENHRY and CDR2 SYGVKD. This CDR3 has 12 amino acids. The V end was cut by 0 bases, the J end by 8 bases, with 7 bases between.